Presented here are 25 T cell receptor beta chains from one specimen sequenced in a study of blood T cell repertoires in COVID-19. Here immunoSEQ multiplex PCR was the method, and the copy in TCRdb shows in-frame clones only, minus some. The sample contains 450,000 or so clones, roughly 89% of which appear only once. Sequencing input: peripheral blood. The receptors originated from a man aged 18 to 30 with COVID-19, enrolled during active disease.

The chain recombines TRBV7-6 with TRBJ2-1; the match to TRBD2 covers 11 bases. The junction had 10 bases not matched to a gene; V was cut back by 3 bases and J by 9 bases. CDR3 length equals 16 residues. Germline V gene data show CDR1 as SGHVS and CDR2 as FNYEAQ. CDR3 sequence: CASSLETSGGPSEQFF. The DNA of the CDR3 is TGTGCCAGCAGCTTGGAAACTAGCGGGGGACCCAGTGAGCAGTTCTTC.

This sequence joins TRBV25-1 and TRBJ2-3; 12 bases are a match to TRBD1. This CDR3 has 15 amino acids. J lost 4 bases, V lost 4 bases, and 3 bases had no gene match. Germline lookup yields CDR1 MGHDK and CDR2 SYGVNS. The CDR3: CASSAGTGGPDTQYF. The CDR3 nucleotides read TGTGCCAGCAGTGCCGGGACAGGGGGCCCAGATACGCAGTATTTT.

The gene calls are TRBV7-6 and TRBJ2-1, with D possibly TRBD2 on 6 matching bases. Germline values: CDR1 SGHVS, CDR2 FNYEAQ. The CDR3 totals 16 residues. The ends were cut back, 2 bases at V and 4 bases at J, with 15 bases in the middle. The CDR3 sequence: CASSLTRGGGYNEQFF. The CDR3 bases are TGTGCCAGCAGCTTAACCCGGGGAGGTGGTTACAATGAGCAGTTCTTC.

This clone was seen just once. The chain combines TRBV4-2 with TRBJ2-1; 7 bases agree with TRBD2. Germline loops: CDR1 LGHNA, CDR2 YNFKEQ. This CDR3 has 17 residues. The ends lost 1 base at V and 0 bases at J; junction bases unmatched: 6. The CDR3 nucleotides are TGTGCCAGCAGCCAAGGACCTAGCGGAGGCTCCTACAATGAGCAGTTCTTC. Translating gives CASSQGPSGGSYNEQFF.

This clone came up once. The rearrangement uses TRBV5-1 and TRBJ2-5, with 7 bases fitting TRBD2. The junction had 7 bases not matched to a gene; V was cut back by 4 bases and J by 1 base. Germline lookup yields CDR1 SGHRS and CDR2 YFSETQ. The CDR3 has 15 amino acids. The CDR3: CASSTASGIQETQYF. The CDR3 coding sequence is TGCGCCAGCAGCACCGCAAGCGGGATCCAAGAGACCCAGTACTTC.

The chain is built from TRBV11-2 and TRBJ1-6, with TRBD1 matching over 8 bases. The CDR3 totals 19 residues. The ends lost 4 bases at V and 11 bases at J; junction bases unmatched: 22. CDR1 is SGHAT, CDR2 FQNNGV, per germline. DNA for the CDR3: TGTGCCAGCAGCTCTAACCTTCGCGGACAGGGAATGGTGTTTGCACCCCTCCACTTT. Translating gives CASSSNLRGQGMVFAPLHF.

The chain carries TRBV7-7 and TRBJ2-5, with D maybe TRBD1 (6 bases). This CDR3 has 15 residues. CDR1 is SSHAT and CDR2 is FNYEAQ in the germline V gene (reference sequence). V was trimmed by 5 bases and J by 5 bases, leaving 18 bases between them. CDR3 residues: CASSAEQGRMETQYF. In nucleotides, the CDR3 is TGTGCCAGCAGCGCCGAACAGGGCCGAATGGAGACCCAGTACTTC. Based on the CDR3 plus reference TRBV7-7 and TRBJ2-5, the full variable domain is GAGVSQSPRYKVTKRGQDVTLRCDPISSHATLYWYQQALGQGPEFLTYFNYEAQPDKSGLPSDRFSAERPEGSISTLTIQRTEQRDSAMYRCASSAEQGRMETQYFGPGTRLLVL.

This sequence joins TRBV11-3 and TRBJ2-2; a weak D match, TRBD2 (5 bases). Looked up from germline, CDR1 is SGHNT and CDR2 is YENEEA. The germline V and J ends were trimmed by 5 bases and 6 bases, with 10 bases remaining between them. The CDR3 has 13 amino acids. The CDR3 spells CASSGGFPGELFF. The CDR3 DNA is TGTGCCAGCAGCGGCGGGTTTCCCGGGGAGCTGTTTTTT.

V and J are TRBV6-5 and TRBJ1-6; D unresolved. The ends were cut back, 6 bases at V and 14 bases at J, with 17 bases in the middle. This CDR3 contains 13 residues. The V gene's germline CDR1 is MNHEY and CDR2 SVGAGI. CDR3 DNA sequence: TGTGCCAGCAGAACCTCCCAATCTCCGGCCCTCCACTTT. As protein: CASRTSQSPALHF.

This clone was detected only once. The gene calls are TRBV6-5 and TRBJ2-7, with 7 nucleotides matching TRBD1. The CDR3 sequence is 15 residues long. The V gene end was trimmed by 6 bases and the J gene end by 3 bases; junction bases not matched to a gene: 11. Germline CDR1 reads MNHEY; CDR2 reads SVGAGI. The CDR3 region is CASSVAGTANYEQYF. CDR3 bases: TGTGCCAGCAGCGTAGCCGGGACAGCGAACTACGAGCAGTACTTC.

This chain connects TRBV30 to TRBJ2-7; 9 nucleotides line up with TRBD2. Losses at the gene ends were 0 bases for V and 7 bases for J; bases not matched to a gene: 19. This CDR3 spans 18 amino acids. CDR1 GTSNPN and CDR2 SVGIG come from the germline V gene (reference sequence). This CDR3 reads CAWSVYPPTSGVVWEQYF. CDR3 bases: TGTGCCTGGAGTGTGTACCCTCCGACTAGCGGTGTCGTATGGGAGCAGTACTTC.

The chain uses TRBV11-2 and TRBJ2-1; 13 bases align to TRBD2. V gave up 1 base and J gave up 2 bases; unmatched junction bases: 2. The CDR3 totals 17 residues. Germline CDR1 reads SGHAT; CDR2 reads FQNNGV. CDR3 protein: CASSLVGLAGAYNEQFF. CDR3 DNA: TGTGCCAGCAGCTTAGTCGGACTAGCGGGAGCCTACAATGAGCAGTTCTTC.

The V call is TRBV5-4, the J call TRBJ2-3, with D possibly TRBD1 on 5 matching bases. The CDR3 spans 13 residues. Germline V gene sequence: CDR1 SGHNT, CDR2 YYREEE (reference sequence). V was shortened by 2 bases and J by 3 bases, with 7 bases between the two germline ends. The CDR3 DNA reads as TGTGCCAGCAGCTTTAGGGGTACAGATACGCAGTATTTT. As protein: CASSFRGTDTQYF.

The chain couples TRBV10-2 to TRBJ2-2; TRBD2 might be the D (5 bases). The CDR3 sequence is 13 residues long. Germline lookup yields CDR1 WSHSY and CDR2 SAAADI. V was cut by 4 bases and J by 5 bases, with 8 bases left in between. In nucleotides, the CDR3 is TGCGCCAGCAGTGTTCGGGAAACCGGGGAGCTGTTTTTT. Translating it yields CASSVRETGELFF.

The chain carries TRBV11-1 and TRBJ2-5; perhaps TRBD1 as D (5 bases). There are 14 residues in the CDR3. Germline values: CDR1 SGHAT, CDR2 FQDESV (reference sequence). Deletions cut 3 bases from V and 5 bases from J, with 13 bases between. CDR3 residues: CASSLQGAYETQYF. The CDR3 DNA reads TGTGCCAGCAGCTTGCAGGGTGCGTACGAGACCCAGTACTTC.

The chain carries TRBV7-9 and TRBJ2-5, with 7 nucleotides matching TRBD1. CDR1 and CDR2 (germline): SEHNR, FQNEAQ (reference sequence). The CDR3 extends over 13 amino acids. Germline trimming cut 5 bases from V and 5 bases from J; bases unmatched to any gene: 5. The CDR3 is CASSPRGRETQYF. The CDR3 DNA follows: TGTGCCAGCAGCCCGAGGGGGCGGGAGACCCAGTACTTC.

The CDR3 protein is CASRPLGETSTDTQYF. In DNA form, the CDR3 reads TGTGCCAGCAGACCCCTCGGCGAGACTAGCACAGATACGCAGTATTTT. The chain joins TRBV4-2 to TRBJ2-3, with D unresolved. Germline assignment: CDR1 LGHNA and CDR2 YNFKEQ. CDR3 length equals 16 residues. V lost 6 bases, J lost 0 bases, and 16 bases lay in between.

The CDR3: CASSTTTGEVGEQYF. The CDR3 DNA reads TGCGCCAGCAGCACCACGACAGGGGAGGTGGGCGAGCAGTACTTC. This rearrangement joins TRBV5-1 to TRBJ2-7; 8 nucleotides match TRBD1. The CDR3 has 15 amino acids. The germline CDR1 and CDR2 sequences are SGHRS and YFSETQ. With V trimmed by 4 bases and J by 6 bases, 12 bases remained unmatched.

The V and J genes are TRBV21-1 and TRBJ2-7; no DNA check was done on the table's D call, TRBD1. TRBV21-1 is a pseudogene locus. The length of the CDR3 is 15 residues. CDR3 coding DNA: TGTGCCAGCAGCCCTCAGGACACCGTAGGGGGAGAGCAGTACTTC. Protein: CASSPQDTVGGEQYF.

The V call is TRBV7-9, the J call TRBJ1-2, with 7 nucleotides matching TRBD1. V shed 2 bases, J shed 4 bases, and the junction held 7 bases outside the gene matches. This CDR3 is built from 15 residues. Germline V gene lookup returns CDR1 SEHNR and CDR2 FQNEAQ (reference sequence). The CDR3 here is CASSLLGTDPYGYTF. Here the CDR3 DNA reads TGTGCCAGCAGCTTACTCGGGACAGACCCCTATGGCTACACCTTC.

The chain links TRBV7-2 to TRBJ2-7; TRBD2 is a possible D gene (6 bases). The germline V and J ends were trimmed by 1 base and 0 bases, with 13 bases remaining between them. This CDR3 is built from 16 residues. Germline-derived CDR1 and CDR2 are SGHTA and FQGNSA. CDR3 residues: CASSLVGGRVSYEQYF. The CDR3 DNA sequence: TGTGCCAGCAGCTTAGTCGGGGGACGGGTCTCCTACGAGCAGTACTTC.

The CDR3 reads CASSPGLPGSIQYF. The CDR3 DNA reads TGCGCCAGCAGTCCTGGACTACCTGGGTCCATTCAGTACTTC. The genes are TRBV5-1 and TRBJ2-4; maybe TRBD2 (6 bases). The CDR3 length is 14 residues. Per the germline V gene, CDR1 is SGHRS and CDR2 is YFSETQ. V lost 5 bases, J lost 9 bases, and 18 bases lay in between.

The V gene is TRBV7-9, the J gene TRBJ2-1, with 12 positions matching TRBD2. The germline V gene has CDR1 SEHNR and CDR2 FQNEAQ (reference sequence). This CDR3 is built from 14 residues. J was trimmed by 7 bases and V by 5 bases; bases with no gene match: 3. CDR3 DNA sequence: TGTGCCAGCAGCAGACTAGCGGGAGTAAATGAGCAGTTCTTC. Protein sequence: CASSRLAGVNEQFF. Supplemented by reference TRBV7-9 and TRBJ2-1, the full variable domain reads DTGVSQNPRHKITKRGQNVTFRCDPISEHNRLYWYRQTLGQGPEFLTYFQNEAQLEKSRLLSDRFSAERPKGSFSTLEIQRTEQGDSAMYLCASSRLAGVNEQFFGPGTRLTVL.

This chain connects TRBV5-4 to TRBJ2-7, with 10 positions matching TRBD2. The ends lost 4 bases at V and 2 bases at J; junction bases unmatched: 12. The CDR3 sequence is 17 residues long. The germline gives CDR1 SGHNT, CDR2 YYREEE (reference sequence). The CDR3 DNA sequence: TGTGCCAGCAGCGCAAAGGCGCTAGCGGGGGCTACCTACGAGCAGTACTTC. Protein: CASSAKALAGATYEQYF.

Concerning this clone itself: This sample also contains other DNA sequences that code for the same CDR3. The rearrangement links TRBV2 to TRBJ2-3; 7 nucleotides match TRBD1. The junction had 4 bases not matched to a gene; V was cut back by 8 bases and J by 2 bases. Looked up from germline, CDR1 is SNHLY and CDR2 is FYNNEI. There are 13 residues in the CDR3. CDR3 protein: CASSDRDTDTQYF. The CDR3 DNA reads TGTGCCAGCTCAGACAGGGACACAGATACGCAGTATTTT.